Listed here are 6 T cell receptor beta chains from one sample, sequenced in a study of T cells in Graves' hyperthyroidism and ophthalmopathy. TCR beta CDR3 regions were amplified from RNA. The HTBI set primed first-round TCR CDR3 RT-PCR. TCRdb called the multiplex PCR reads again in MiXCR, with one record for every CDR3 protein. The sample holds 300,000 to 400,000 distinct CDR3 sequences, over 20% seen once. The sequenced sample consisted of blood. The receptors shown here come from a woman in her forties or fifties with Graves' hyperthyroidism.

This clonotype has a count of ten or more. The CDR3 is CASSFESGNTIYF. The CDR3 nucleotides read TGTGCCAGCAGTTTTGAGTCTGGAAACACCATATATTTT. The chain links TRBV12-3 or TRBV12-4 to TRBJ1-3; D ambiguous. Trimming cost V 3 bases and J 1 base, with 4 bases left between them. The CDR3 is 13 residues long.

The V call is TRBV28, the J call TRBJ1-2; 12 bases match TRBD1. The germline V gene encodes CDR1 MDHEN and CDR2 SYDVKM. Trimming removed 1 base from V and 6 bases from J; junction bases left unmatched: 6. The CDR3 covers 16 residues. The CDR3 loop is CASSLSGTGGADGYTF. The CDR3 nucleotides are TGTGCCAGCAGTTTATCTGGGACAGGGGGCGCGGATGGCTACACCTTC.

The rearrangement uses TRBV2 and TRBJ2-3, with 12 bases identical to TRBD2. V lost 7 bases to trimming and J lost 0 bases; unmatched junction nucleotides: 8. This CDR3 comprises 17 residues. Germline loops: CDR1 SNHLY, CDR2 FYNNEI. CDR3 sequence (DNA): TGTGCCAGCACCTACCTACTAGCGGGAGGTAGCACAGATACGCAGTATTTT. It yields the protein CASTYLLAGGSTDTQYF. The full variable domain, in which reference TRBV2 and TRBJ2-3 provide the parts outside the CDR3, is EPEVTQTPSHQVTQMGQEVILRCVPISNHLYFYWYRQILGQKVEFLVSFYNNEISEKSEIFDDQFSVERPDGSNFTLKIRSTKLEDSAMYFCASTYLLAGGSTDTQYFGPGTRLTVL.

Only one count was recorded for this clonotype. This sequence may be a read error, since a much larger clone differs from it by one base. J is TRBJ1-1 and V is TRBV20-1, with no clear D. This CDR3 has 13 amino acids. From germline, CDR1 is DFQATT and CDR2 SNEGSKA (reference sequence). V dropped 6 bases and J dropped 8 bases, with 19 bases sitting between them. The CDR3 is CSAPGCPSAEAFF. CDR3 in DNA: TGCAGTGCCCCGGGTTGTCCCTCGGCGGAAGCTTTCTTT.

This clonotype was counted at least ten times. V gene TRBV28 combines with J gene TRBJ2-2; 8 positions agree with TRBD1. CDR1 is MDHEN and CDR2 is SYDVKM in the germline V gene. J was trimmed by 0 bases and V by 2 bases; bases with no gene match: 5. The CDR3 covers 17 residues. The CDR3 loop is CASSLPDRGPNTGELFF. The CDR3, as DNA: TGTGCCAGCAGTTTACCTGACAGGGGACCGAACACCGGGGAGCTGTTTTTT.

This clonotype has only one observation. A read error is possible here, since a much larger clone lies one base away. No conserved phenylalanine or tryptophan is present at the end of the CDR3, so a read error is the likely explanation. J is TRBJ2-5 and V is TRBV29-1, with TRBD1 matching over 7 bases. The CDR3 runs 12 residues. Germline-derived CDR1 and CDR2 are SQVTM and ANQGSEA. The junction had 7 bases not matched to a gene; V was cut back by 5 bases and J by 7 bases. The CDR3 DNA sequence: TGCAGCGTTCGACAGGGAACGGGGACCCAGTACCTC. This gives the protein CSVRQGTGTQYL.